Only a few counts were recorded for the clone carrying this T cell receptor beta chain. The antigen remains unidentified. The sample carries other DNA sequences with the same CDR3. Authors' data handling: In the immunoSEQ data, sequences were junction-only and lacked quality scores, so filtering differed. The protocol was immunoSEQ multiplex PCR, while the TCRdb copy is restricted to in-frame clones and leaves out a portion. The V and J calls and the clone size are those of that table, but D and trimming were determined from the DNA. The repertoire holds millions of clones, with around 90% as singletons. These data come from a study of shared clonotypes between healthy human individuals. Findings and limits, study-wide: Generation of non-shared clonotypes was less probable than generation of clonotypes shared by all four donors.

There are 12 residues in the CDR3. Germline lookup yields CDR1 GTSNPN and CDR2 SVGIG (reference sequence). The V and J ends lost 0 bases and 5 bases respectively, with 7 bases between them. The chain links TRBV30 to TRBJ1-2; TRBD1 is a possible D gene (6 bases). The sequenced sample consisted of naive CD4+ T cells sorted from blood. Stated subset: CD45RA+ positively selected. This clonotype originated in a man between 18 and 35 years old in good health. CDR3 nucleotides: TGTGCCTGGAGTGTAGGGGGATATGGCTACACCTTC. Residues: CAWSVGGYGYTF.